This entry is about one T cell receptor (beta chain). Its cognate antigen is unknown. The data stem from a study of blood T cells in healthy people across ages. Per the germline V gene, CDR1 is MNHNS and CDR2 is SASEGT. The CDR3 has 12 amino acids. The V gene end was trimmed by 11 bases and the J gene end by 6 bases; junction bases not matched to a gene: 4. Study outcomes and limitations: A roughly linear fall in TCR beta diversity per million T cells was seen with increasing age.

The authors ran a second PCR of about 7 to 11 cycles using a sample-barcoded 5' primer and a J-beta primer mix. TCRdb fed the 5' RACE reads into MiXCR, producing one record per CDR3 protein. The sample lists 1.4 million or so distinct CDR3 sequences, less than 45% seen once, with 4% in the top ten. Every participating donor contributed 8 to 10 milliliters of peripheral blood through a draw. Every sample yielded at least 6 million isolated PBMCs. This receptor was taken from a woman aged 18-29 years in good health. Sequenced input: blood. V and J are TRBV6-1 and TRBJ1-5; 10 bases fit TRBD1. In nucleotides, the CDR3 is TGTGCCGGGGGGACAGGGGTTCAGCCCCAGCATTTT. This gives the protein CAGGTGVQPQHF.